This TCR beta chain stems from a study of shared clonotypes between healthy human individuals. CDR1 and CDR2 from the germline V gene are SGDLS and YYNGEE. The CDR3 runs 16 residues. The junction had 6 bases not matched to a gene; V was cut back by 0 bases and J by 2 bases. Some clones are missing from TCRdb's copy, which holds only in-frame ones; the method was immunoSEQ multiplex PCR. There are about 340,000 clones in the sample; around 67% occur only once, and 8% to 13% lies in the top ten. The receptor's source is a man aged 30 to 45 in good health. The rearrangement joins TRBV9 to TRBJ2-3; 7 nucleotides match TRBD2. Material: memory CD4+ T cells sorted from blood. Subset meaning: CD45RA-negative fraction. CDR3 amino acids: CASSVVIAGDTDTQYF. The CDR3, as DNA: TGTGCCAGCAGCGTAGTAATAGCGGGCGACACAGATACGCAGTATTTT.